This T cell receptor beta chain derives from a study of T cell repertoires in ileal Crohn's disease (dated 2019 in TCRdb). Study-wide context: Median disease duration was around 7.9 years, and around a third of patients were identified as active smokers at the time of surgery. Surgery was performed for a complication in all patients, with stricturing disease in roughly 60% and penetrating disease in approximately 40%. Roughly half of the patients were given postoperative therapy, with 11 to 12 receiving thiopurines and roughly 20 receiving anti-TNF agents. TCR repertoire analysis was done in fewer than 75 Crohn's disease patients from a prospective multicentre cohort. The study was conducted in parallel with a multicentre cohort that was designed to identify predictors of early endoscopic recurrence following ileocolonic resection. A Rutgeerts score higher than i0 was the definition used for endoscopic postoperative recurrence. The study sequenced 170 or so mucosal samples from a few dozen patients, taken at several locations on the surgical specimen and at postoperative endoscopy. Study-level results and caveats: Higher percentages of high-frequency clones at the time of surgery were linked to endoscopic recurrence, and every patient with clonality above 26.8% (18/57) had recurrence. Mucosal CD4 and CD8 T cells were sorted and sequenced only in a subgroup of patients, the size of which was not stated. Patients who were active smokers at surgery had a significantly higher proportion of clonal expansions than non-smokers (about 27% vs 20%, p=0.02). Compared with CD4 T cells, sorted CD8 T cells held more high-frequency clones, which suggests that the mucosal expansions were mostly CD8.

Reading from cysteine to phenylalanine, the CDR3 counts 16 amino acids. Only the CDR3 DNA stays, 48 bases, in frame from base 1. Trimming removed 2 bases from V and 4 bases from J; the gene matches leave 0 bases unexplained. CDR1 is given as MRHNA and CDR2 as SNTAGT, both from the germline V gene. Eligible patients were adults with ileal or ileocolonic Crohn's disease who had an indication for ileocolonic resection. Whole ileal mucosal biopsies were stored frozen at -80°C before DNA extraction. Genomic DNA was isolated from frozen whole biopsies using a TRizol-based method, and the DNA was quantified with a NanoDrop 2000 spectrophotometer. Of note for this clone: The clone's antigen remains unknown. Within one base of it there is no much larger clone, and no base qualities were kept.

Roughly 550 nanograms of biopsy DNA per sample were submitted for commercial TCRB immunosequencing. Adaptive Biotechnology amplified the CDR3 regions from genomic DNA with a two-step multiplex PCR designed to control amplification bias. Primers covering every V and J gene segment were used in the first PCR, while barcodes and Illumina adapters were added in the second PCR. CDR3 libraries were sequenced on an Illumina instrument. The paper's processing steps were these. The analysis used both the pipelines supplied by the vendor and custom analysis of the raw data in R/Bioconductor with R version 3.3.0. Clonality, which ranges from 0 to 1, was calculated as the inverse of the normalised Shannon entropy across all productive clones. The repertoire share taken up by the top 100 clones defined high-frequency clones, and only clones that passed a 95% confidence test were kept. The Simpson index measured repertoire diversity, and the Morisita-Horn index measured overlap between samples. The table comes from immuneACCESS by way of TCRdb, which keeps in-frame sequences with V and J called. Part of the clones is missing from these tables; in studies checked, under half for an unresolved V gene and the rest for unknown reasons. The V and J calls and clone size are taken from that table; D and trimming were inferred from the DNA. Recorded for this sample are approximately 12,000 clones; around three quarters of them occurred a single time. The top ten clonotypes cover around 4.2% of the sample.

This clonotype was sampled from an adult with Crohn's disease. This chain joins TRBV6-4 to TRBJ2-3; 16 middle bases align to TRBD2. The sequenced sample was ileal tissue. The CDR3 has the sequence CASSDGTSGGADTQYF. The DNA reads TGTGCCAGCAGTGACGGGACTAGCGGGGGGGCAGATACGCAGTATTTT.